This T cell receptor (beta chain) was retrieved from a study of OX40 agonist ivuxolimab in advanced cancers. Notes on the study in general: Clonal expansion by week 6 occurred in CD4+ and CD8+ blood T cells (at 0.1 to 3.0 mg/kg).

This table comes from immunoSEQ multiplex PCR, and its TCRdb copy is limited to in-frame clones, with some not included. The sample includes approximately 34,000 clones, around 81% of them seen just once. As concerns this clone: The target antigen is unknown.

Blood samples were obtained at baseline, cycle 4 day 1, and cycle 7 day 1. V lost 0 bases and J 4 bases, leaving 13 bases between the germline ends. CDR1 is SGHNT and CDR2 is YYREEE in the germline V gene (reference sequence). The CDR3 length is 15 residues. J is TRBJ1-2 and V is TRBV5-4, with a tentative D call TRBD1 (5 bases). The TCR originated in an adult with an advanced solid tumor such as melanoma, head and neck, liver or kidney cancer. The source was CD4+ or CD8+ T cells sorted from blood, collected in a trial of the OX40 agonist ivuxolimab. The CDR3 sequence: CASSLGGGEAYGYTF. The CDR3 coding sequence is TGTGCCAGCAGCTTGGGTGGGGGGGAGGCCTATGGCTACACCTTC. The full variable domain, rest sourced from reference TRBV5-4 and TRBJ1-2, is ETGVTQSPTHLIKTRGQQVTLRCSSQSGHNTVSWYQQALGQGPQFIFQYYREEENGRGNFPPRFSGLQFPNYSSELNVNALELDDSALYLCASSLGGGEAYGYTFGSGTRLTVV.